This is a list of T cell receptor beta chains from one sample in a study of T-cell reconstitution after alpha-beta-depleted transplantation in children. TCRdb used MiXCR to reprocess the PCR reads, holding one entry per CDR3 protein. This table has around 410,000 distinct CDR3 sequences, roughly a tenth appearing once. The sample here was PBMCs from the stem cell graft donor, taken from the stem cell graft. These receptors originate from a human donor who donated a stem cell graft to a child with acute myeloid leukemia. Each CDR3 is given with its conserved first and last residue. A D gene is named only where the DNA matches it firmly. Part of the rows lack a size; the others show once, few, many or a class for expanded clones.

few	TRBV20-1	NA	TRBJ1-3	TGCAGTGCTGTAACAGGGAGTGCTGGAAACACCATATATTTT	CSAVTGSAGNTIYF
many	TRBV7-9	TRBD2	TRBJ2-2	TGTGCCAGCAGCACCCGGGACTATATGACCGGGGAGCTGTTTTTT	CASSTRDYMTGELFF
few	TRBV20-1	TRBD2	TRBJ2-7	TGCAGTGCTAGGGGACTAGCGGGGGCTCAGTCCTTTTCCTACGAGCAGTACTTC	CSARGLAGAQSFSYEQYF
NA	TRBV6-6	NA	TRBJ2-3	TGTGCCAGCAGTTCCACTGGCCGGGCGCAGTATTTT	CASSSTGRAQYF
NA	TRBV7-9	NA	TRBJ1-2	TGTGCCAGCAGCTTCTCGGCCGCCGGGACATCGGGTGGCTACACCTTC	CASSFSAAGTSGGYTF
NA	TRBV5-1	NA	TRBJ2-6	TGCGCCAGCAGCTTGGCGGAGGGCTCTGGGGCCAACGTCCTGACTTTC	CASSLAEGSGANVLTF
NA	TRBV12-3/TRBV12-4	NA	TRBJ1-1	TGTGCCAGCAGTCTTCAGGTCTTCAACACTGAAGCTTTCTTT	CASSLQVFNTEAFF
few	TRBV5-1	NA	TRBJ2-2	TGCGCCAGCAGCTTGGGTCCCCTGTCTAGCGCGAGAGGGACGAACACCGGGGAGCTGTTTTTT	CASSLGPLSSARGTNTGELFF
few	TRBV6-1	TRBD1	TRBJ2-7	TGTGCCAGCAGGACCGGGACAGGAGCCTCCTACGAGCAGTACTTC	CASRTGTGASYEQYF
NA	TRBV12-3/TRBV12-4	NA	TRBJ1-1	TGTGCCAGCACCGGACAGTGGGGAAACACTGAAGCTTTCTTT	CASTGQWGNTEAFF
few	TRBV7-2	TRBD1	TRBJ1-2	TGTGCCAGCAGTAACCAGGGGGCGGGCTATGGCTACACCTTC	CASSNQGAGYGYTF
few	TRBV20-1	TRBD2	TRBJ2-3	TGCAGTGCTTCACTAGCGGGAGCTACAGATACGCAGTATTTT	CSASLAGATDTQYF
NA	TRBV4-1	TRBD1	TRBJ1-5	TGCGCCAGCAGCCAAGATAAGGGGGCAGGGAGAAAACAGCCCCAGCATTTT	CASSQDKGAGRKQPQHF
NA	TRBV20-1	NA	TRBJ1-2	TGCAGTGCTAGTTTTCAGGGCTACACCTTC	CSASFQGYTF
many	TRBV5-1	NA	TRBJ2-1	TGCGCCAGCAGCTTGGCAGGGAAGGCTGGCAATGAGCAGTTCTTC	CASSLAGKAGNEQFF
NA	TRBV12-3/TRBV12-4	NA	TRBJ2-3	TGTGCCAGCACCCAGGGGACTACTACAGATACGCAGTATTTT	CASTQGTTTDTQYF
few	TRBV5-1	TRBD2	TRBJ2-1	TGCGCCAGCAGCTTAGGACTAGATAATAATGAGCAGTTCTTC	CASSLGLDNNEQFF
NA	TRBV5-1	NA	TRBJ1-1	TGCGCCAGCAGCACAACCTTTGGGAACACTGAAGCTTTCTTT	CASSTTFGNTEAFF
few	TRBV20-1	NA	TRBJ2-5	TGCAGTGCGGCCGGGAGCGCGGAGACCCAGTACTTC	CSAAGSAETQYF
NA	TRBV2	TRBD1	TRBJ1-5	TGTGCCAGCAGTGCGACAGGGGGAAACAATCAGCCCCAGCATTTT	CASSATGGNNQPQHF
few	TRBV12-3/TRBV12-4	NA	TRBJ1-1	TGTGCCAGCAGTTCACTCGGAGGGCCCACTGAAGCTTTCTTT	CASSSLGGPTEAFF
many	TRBV18	NA	TRBJ2-1	TGTGCCAGCTCACCATCCTCCAGAGGGGACTACAATGAGCAGTTCTTC	CASSPSSRGDYNEQFF
NA	TRBV27	TRBD1	TRBJ1-5	TGTGCCAGCAGTTTACTAGGGACAGGTAGCAATCAGCCCCAGCATTTT	CASSLLGTGSNQPQHF
few	TRBV20-1	TRBD2	TRBJ2-1	TGCAGTGCGGAACGAGCAGGGACTAGCTTCAATGAGCAGTTCTTC	CSAERAGTSFNEQFF
few	TRBV25-1	NA	TRBJ2-3	TGTGCCAGCAGTGATTCCCGGCAGAGCGATACGCAGTATTTT	CASSDSRQSDTQYF
NA	TRBV5-1	NA	TRBJ2-1	TGCGCCAGCAGCCCCCGCCGTCTGGGGACTTTAAACAATGAGCAGTTCTTC	CASSPRRLGTLNNEQFF
few	TRBV10-3	NA	TRBJ2-7	TGTGCCATCAGTGGCAGGTCCCCCTGGGCCTACGAGCAGTACTTC	CAISGRSPWAYEQYF
few	TRBV20-1	NA	TRBJ2-1	TGCAGTGCTAGAGATGGGGGGGCATCGTCTTACAATGAGCAGTTCTTC	CSARDGGASSYNEQFF